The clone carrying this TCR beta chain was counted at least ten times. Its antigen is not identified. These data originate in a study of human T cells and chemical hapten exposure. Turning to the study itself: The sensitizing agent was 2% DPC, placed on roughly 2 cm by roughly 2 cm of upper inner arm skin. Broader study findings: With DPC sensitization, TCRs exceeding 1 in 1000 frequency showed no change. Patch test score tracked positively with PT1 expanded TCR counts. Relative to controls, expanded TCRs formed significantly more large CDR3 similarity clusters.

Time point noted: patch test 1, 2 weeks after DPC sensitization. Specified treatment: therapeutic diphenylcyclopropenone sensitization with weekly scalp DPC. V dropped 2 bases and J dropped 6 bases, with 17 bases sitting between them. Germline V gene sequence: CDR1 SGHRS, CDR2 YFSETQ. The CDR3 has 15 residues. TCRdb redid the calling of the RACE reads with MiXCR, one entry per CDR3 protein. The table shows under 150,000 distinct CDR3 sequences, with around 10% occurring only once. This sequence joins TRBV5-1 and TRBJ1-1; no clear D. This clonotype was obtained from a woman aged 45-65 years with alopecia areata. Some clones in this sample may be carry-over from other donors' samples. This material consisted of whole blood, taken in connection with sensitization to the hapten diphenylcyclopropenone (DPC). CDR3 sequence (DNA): TGCGCCAGCAGCTTTATCGTCCGAGGCGGCTCTGAAGCTTTCTTT. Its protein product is CASSFIVRGGSEAFF.